This paragraph covers one T cell receptor (beta chain) sequence. The antigen is unknown. V was shortened by 2 bases and J by 7 bases, with 10 bases between the two germline ends. The CDR3 spans 13 residues. Germline loops: CDR1 SGHDT, CDR2 YYEEEE. Depending on availability, patient cells were bead-separated fractions or unselected PBMC. Original processing notes: Clonotypes above 5% were considered putative leukemic clones, totaling over 45. Profiled with immunoSEQ multiplex PCR; TCRdb holds only in-frame clones, not every one. Clonal size and the V and J genes are those of that table, whereas D and trimming came from the DNA. The sample lists 4,700 or so clones; about 91% were seen once. This specimen belongs to a study of STAT5B mutations in CD4+ large granular lymphocyte leukemia. Study results and limitations: Patient CD4-sorted repertoires looked more clonal than healthy CD4+ repertoires, even without putative leukemic clones.

The clonotype originates from a man aged 35 to 55 with CD4+ T-cell large granular lymphocyte leukemia. The sample was PBMCs. J is TRBJ1-5 and V is TRBV5-6; no reliable D call. The CDR3 DNA is TGTGCCAGCAGCTTCCGGGTCGGGCAGCCCCAGCATTTT. Translation gives CASSFRVGQPQHF. Combining the CDR3 with reference TRBV5-6 and TRBJ1-5 gives the whole variable domain DAGVTQSPTHLIKTRGQQVTLRCSPKSGHDTVSWYQQALGQGPQFIFQYYEEEERQRGNFPDRFSGHQFPNYSSELNVNALLLGDSALYLCASSFRVGQPQHFGDGTRLSIL.